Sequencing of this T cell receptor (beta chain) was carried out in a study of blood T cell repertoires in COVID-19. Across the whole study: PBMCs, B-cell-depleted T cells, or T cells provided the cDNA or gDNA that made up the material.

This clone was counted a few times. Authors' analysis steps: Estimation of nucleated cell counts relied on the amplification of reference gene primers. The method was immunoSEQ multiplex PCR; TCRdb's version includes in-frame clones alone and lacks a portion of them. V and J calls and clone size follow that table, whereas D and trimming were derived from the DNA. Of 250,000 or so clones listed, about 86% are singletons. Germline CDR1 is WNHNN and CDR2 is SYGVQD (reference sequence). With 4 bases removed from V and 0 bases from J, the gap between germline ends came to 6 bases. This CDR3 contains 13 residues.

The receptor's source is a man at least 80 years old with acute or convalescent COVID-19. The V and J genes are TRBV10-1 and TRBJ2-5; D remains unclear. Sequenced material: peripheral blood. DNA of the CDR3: TGCGCCAGCAGTGCTCGGTACCAAGAGACCCAGTACTTC. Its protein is CASSARYQETQYF.